This entry lists 24 T cell receptor beta chains sequenced from one sample in a study of T cell responses to AZD1222 COVID-19 vaccine. TCRdb keeps only in-frame clones here, not all; method: immunoSEQ multiplex PCR. The sample holds about 70,000 clones, approximately 88% seen once. The input for sequencing was peripheral blood, taken on day 0 of MenACWY control vaccination. The receptor source for this set is an adult in good health.

The J gene is TRBJ2-5, the V gene TRBV5-6; D is undetermined. V lost 2 bases and J 1 base, leaving 12 bases between the germline ends. The CDR3 is 15 residues long. Germline V CDR1 and CDR2: SGHDT, YYEEEE. The DNA for the CDR3 is TGTGCCAGCAGCTTCACAACAGTCTTCCAAGAGACCCAGTACTTC. Its translation: CASSFTTVFQETQYF.

This clone occurred once. The chain couples TRBV4-1 to TRBJ2-5, with TRBD2 matching 11 bases. V lost 4 bases and J lost 0; bases outside the gene matches: 4. CDR3 length: 16 amino acids. Per germline, CDR1 MGHRA and CDR2 YSYEKL. CDR3 sequence reads: CASSRETSGDQETQYF. In DNA, the CDR3 is TGCGCCAGCAGCCGAGAGACTAGCGGGGACCAAGAGACCCAGTACTTC.

V and J are TRBV19 and TRBJ2-1; 14 bases line up with TRBD2. Trimming cost V 4 bases and J 1 base; bases outside gene matches: 3. Germline CDR1 and CDR2: LNHDA and SQIVND (reference sequence). The CDR3 consists of 17 residues. CDR3 in amino acids: CASSKGLAGVSYNEQFF. The CDR3, as DNA: TGTGCCAGTAGTAAGGGACTAGCGGGGGTATCCTACAATGAGCAGTTCTTC.

The V call is TRBV10-3, the J call TRBJ1-1; D is unclear. Germline loops: CDR1 ENHRY, CDR2 SYGVKD. The CDR3 extends over 13 amino acids. Trimming left V 3 bases short and J 1 base short, with 6 bases between. CDR3 coding DNA: TGTGCCATCAGTGACGCCCGGAACACTGAAGCTTTCTTT. This gives the protein CAISDARNTEAFF.

The rearrangement links TRBV19 to TRBJ2-2, with D possibly TRBD2 on 5 matching bases. The germline CDR1 and CDR2 sequences are LNHDA and SQIVND (reference sequence). CDR3 length: 16 residues. The V end lost 5 bases, the J end lost 0 bases, and 13 bases lay between the germline ends. The CDR3 DNA reads as TGTGCCAGTAGTGCGAGGAAGGGAGCGAACACCGGGGAGCTGTTTTTT. It codes for CASSARKGANTGELFF. Filled out from reference TRBV19 and TRBJ2-2, the complete variable domain reads DGGITQSPKYLFRKEGQNVTLSCEQNLNHDAMYWYRQDPGQGLRLIYYSQIVNDFQKGDIAEGYSVSREKKESFPLTVTSAQKNPTAFYLCASSARKGANTGELFFGEGSRLTVL.

The genes are TRBV4-2 and TRBJ2-2; TRBD2 agrees at 13 bases. Trimming removed 3 bases from V and 6 bases from J; junction bases left unmatched: 10. This CDR3 is built from 18 residues. Per germline, CDR1 LGHNA and CDR2 YNFKEQ. CDR3 in amino acids: CASSQDPTSGGAAGELFF. The CDR3 coding sequence is TGTGCCAGCAGCCAGGATCCTACTAGCGGGGGGGCGGCCGGGGAGCTGTTTTTT.

The chain joins TRBV4-1 to TRBJ1-1; D is uncertain. This CDR3 is built from 15 residues. Germline V gene sequence: CDR1 MGHRA, CDR2 YSYEKL. Between the trimmed V and J ends, which lost 1 base and 5 bases, there was a span of 14 bases. The CDR3 DNA follows: TGCGCCAGCAGCCAAGGCGGCCTGGGAGGAACTGAAGCTTTCTTT. Residues: CASSQGGLGGTEAFF.

The rearrangement joins TRBV30 to TRBJ2-3; 11 bases are a match to TRBD2. The CDR3 extends over 14 amino acids. CDR1 and CDR2 (germline): GTSNPN, SVGIG (reference sequence). Germline trimming cut 4 bases from V and 7 bases from J; bases unmatched to any gene: 7. CDR3 coding DNA: TGTGCCTGGAAAATAGCGGGGGGGTTGAATACGCAGTATTTT. The encoded protein is CAWKIAGGLNTQYF.

V is TRBV19 and J is TRBJ1-6; D is uncertain. CDR3 length: 15 amino acids. The germline gives CDR1 LNHDA, CDR2 SQIVND (reference sequence). V lost 8 bases, J lost 7 bases, and 18 bases lay in between. The CDR3 loop is CASEAGMGYNSPLHF. CDR3 DNA: TGTGCCAGTGAAGCGGGGATGGGGTACAATTCACCCCTCCACTTT.

The chain has TRBV3-1 (or the pseudogene TRBV3-2) and TRBJ1-3; D is undetermined. The V end was cut by 3 bases, the J end by 0 bases, with 9 bases between. Germline V CDR1 and CDR2: LGHDT, YNNKEL (reference sequence). The CDR3 runs to 15 residues. The CDR3 nucleotides are TGTGCCAGCAGCCATGACTTCGGCTCTGGAAACACCATATATTTT. Translating gives CASSHDFGSGNTIYF.

This chain links TRBV7-2 with TRBJ2-7; D not certain. Trimming removed 1 base from V and 9 bases from J, with 16 bases in between. The germline CDR1 and CDR2 sequences are SGHTA and FQGNSA. The CDR3 extends over 14 amino acids. The CDR3 nucleotides read TGTGCCAGCAGCTTAGAGGTTTTGCGTTCATGGCAGTACTTC. Protein sequence: CASSLEVLRSWQYF. Using reference TRBV7-2 and TRBJ2-7 for the parts outside the CDR3, the full variable domain is GAGVSQSPSNKVTEKGKDVELRCDPISGHTALYWYRQSLGQGLEFLIYFQGNSAPDKSGLPSDRFSAERTGGSVSTLTIQRTQQEDSAVYLCASSLEVLRSWQYFGPGTRLTVT.

The chain carries TRBV13 and TRBJ2-1; D may correspond to TRBD1 or TRBD2 (6 bases each). V lost 3 bases and J 4 bases, leaving 13 bases between the germline ends. From germline, CDR1 is PRHDT and CDR2 FYEKMQ (reference sequence). The CDR3 extends over 15 amino acids. Written as DNA, the CDR3 is TGTGCCAGCAGCTTGAAACAGGGACTGTACAATGAGCAGTTCTTC. It yields the protein CASSLKQGLYNEQFF.

This clone was seen a single time. The rearrangement joins TRBV20-1 to TRBJ1-5; no firm D call. The CDR3 has 12 amino acids. The germline V gene encodes CDR1 DFQATT and CDR2 SNEGSKA (reference sequence). Trimming took 3 bases from V and 0 from J, leaving 3 bases between them. This CDR3 is CSASSSNQPQHF. The CDR3 DNA reads TGCAGTGCTAGTTCTAGCAATCAGCCCCAGCATTTT.

The chain is built from TRBV28 and TRBJ2-7; a possible D gene is TRBD2 (6 bases). Germline loops: CDR1 MDHEN, CDR2 SYDVKM. Trimming cost V 8 bases and J 3 bases, with 8 bases left between them. The CDR3 runs 11 residues. CDR3 residues: CASGEVYEQYF. As DNA, the CDR3 is TGTGCCAGCGGGGAGGTCTACGAGCAGTACTTC.

The V gene is TRBV28, the J gene TRBJ1-4, with D possibly matching TRBD1 (6 bases). This CDR3 contains 15 residues. Germline assignment: CDR1 MDHEN and CDR2 SYDVKM. V gave up 6 bases and J gave up 5 bases, with 16 bases separating them. The CDR3, as DNA: TGTGCCAGCAGGTCACAGGGAAGATCGAATGAAAAACTGTTTTTT. Translated, it gives CASRSQGRSNEKLFF.

CDR3 loop: CASSQVPGSPLHF. The CDR3 DNA follows: TGTGCCAGCAGCCAAGTTCCGGGGTCACCCCTCCACTTT. The rearrangement uses TRBV3-1 (or the pseudogene TRBV3-2) and TRBJ1-6; D uncertain. CDR1 is LGHDT and CDR2 is YNNKEL in the germline V gene (reference sequence). The CDR3 is 13 residues long. V lost 1 base and J 10 bases, leaving 8 bases between the germline ends.

This sequence joins TRBV3-1 (or the pseudogene TRBV3-2) and TRBJ1-1; D is possibly TRBD1 (5 bases). The germline V and J ends were trimmed by 0 bases and 0 bases, with 14 bases remaining between them. Germline V gives CDR1 LGHDT, CDR2 YNNKEL (reference sequence). CDR3 length: 17 amino acids. The CDR3, as DNA: TGTGCCAGCAGCCAAGATGGGGAGACAGTAATGAACACTGAAGCTTTCTTT. Translated, it gives CASSQDGETVMNTEAFF.

The chain links TRBV4-1 to TRBJ2-7, with TRBD1 as a possible D gene (6 bases). V was cut by 1 base and J by 2 bases, with 12 bases left in between. The CDR3 covers 15 residues. Germline V gene sequence: CDR1 MGHRA, CDR2 YSYEKL. The DNA of the CDR3 is TGCGCCAGCAGCCAAGTTGGGGACACCGCCTACGAGCAGTACTTC. This gives the protein CASSQVGDTAYEQYF.

This chain connects TRBV19 to TRBJ1-2; no definite D call. Trimming left V 5 bases short and J 1 base short, with 8 bases between. Germline-derived CDR1 and CDR2 are LNHDA and SQIVND (reference sequence). CDR3 size: 13 residues. CDR3 sequence: CASSPQLNYGYTF. CDR3 DNA: TGTGCCAGTAGTCCCCAGCTTAACTATGGCTACACCTTC.

This chain connects TRBV5-5 to TRBJ1-2; D is uncertain. The germline V and J ends were trimmed by 3 bases and 10 bases, with 16 bases remaining between them. Germline V CDR1 and CDR2: SGHKS, YYEKEE (reference sequence). This CDR3 comprises 13 residues. CDR3 DNA sequence: TGTGCCAGCAGCTCCCCGAATCCCGGGGACTACACCTTC. As protein: CASSSPNPGDYTF.

The chain uses TRBV18 and TRBJ2-4; 8 bases fit TRBD1. The germline V gene has CDR1 KGHSH and CDR2 LQKENI. The V gene end was trimmed by 1 base and the J gene end by 6 bases; junction bases not matched to a gene: 5. This CDR3 is 15 amino acids long. The CDR3 bases are TGTGCCAGCTCACCACTCGGACAGGGAGGAAACATTCAGTACTTC. Protein: CASSPLGQGGNIQYF.

This clone has only one observation. J is TRBJ1-6 and V is TRBV9; 11 nucleotides align to TRBD1. In germline, CDR1 is SGDLS, CDR2 YYNGEE. J lost 9 bases, V lost 4 bases, and 15 bases had no gene match. This CDR3 region has 18 residues. The CDR3 region is CASSLDSKDRGRFSPLHF. The CDR3 DNA sequence: TGTGCCAGCAGCCTCGACTCTAAGGACAGGGGGCGTTTTTCACCCCTCCACTTT.

This chain uses TRBV10-3 with TRBJ2-5; 9 positions match TRBD2. The CDR3 totals 13 residues. V gave up 5 bases and J gave up 5 bases; unmatched junction bases: 3. CDR1 is ENHRY, CDR2 SYGVKD, per germline. In DNA form, the CDR3 reads TGTGCCATCAGTATAGCGGGGGCGGAGACCCAGTACTTC. Translation gives CAISIAGAETQYF.

The genes are TRBV6-6 and TRBJ2-7; 9 positions match TRBD1. There are 15 residues in the CDR3. Germline-derived CDR1 and CDR2 are MNHNY and SVGAGI (reference sequence). The V and J ends lost 5 bases and 0 bases, in that order; junction bases with no gene match: 5. CDR3 sequence (DNA): TGTGCCAGCAGTGAGGACAGGGGAACCTCCTACGAGCAGTACTTC. As protein: CASSEDRGTSYEQYF.